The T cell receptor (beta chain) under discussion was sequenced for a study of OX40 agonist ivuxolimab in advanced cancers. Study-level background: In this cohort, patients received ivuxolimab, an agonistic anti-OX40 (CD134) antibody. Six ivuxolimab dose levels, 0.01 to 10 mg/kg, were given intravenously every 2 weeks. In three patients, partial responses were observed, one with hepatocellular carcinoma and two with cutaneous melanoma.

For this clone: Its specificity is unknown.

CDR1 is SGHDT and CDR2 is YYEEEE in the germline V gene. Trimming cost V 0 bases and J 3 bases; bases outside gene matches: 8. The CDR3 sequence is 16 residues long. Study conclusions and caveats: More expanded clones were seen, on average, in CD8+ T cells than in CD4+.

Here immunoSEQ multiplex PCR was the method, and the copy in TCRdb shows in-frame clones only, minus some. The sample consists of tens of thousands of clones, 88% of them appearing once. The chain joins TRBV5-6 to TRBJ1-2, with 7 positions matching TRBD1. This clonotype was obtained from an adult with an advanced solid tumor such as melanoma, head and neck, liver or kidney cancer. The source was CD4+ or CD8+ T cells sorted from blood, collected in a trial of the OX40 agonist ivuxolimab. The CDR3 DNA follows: TGTGCCAGCAGCTTGGCCGTCAGGGGGTATTACTATGGCTACACCTTC. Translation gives CASSLAVRGYYYGYTF.